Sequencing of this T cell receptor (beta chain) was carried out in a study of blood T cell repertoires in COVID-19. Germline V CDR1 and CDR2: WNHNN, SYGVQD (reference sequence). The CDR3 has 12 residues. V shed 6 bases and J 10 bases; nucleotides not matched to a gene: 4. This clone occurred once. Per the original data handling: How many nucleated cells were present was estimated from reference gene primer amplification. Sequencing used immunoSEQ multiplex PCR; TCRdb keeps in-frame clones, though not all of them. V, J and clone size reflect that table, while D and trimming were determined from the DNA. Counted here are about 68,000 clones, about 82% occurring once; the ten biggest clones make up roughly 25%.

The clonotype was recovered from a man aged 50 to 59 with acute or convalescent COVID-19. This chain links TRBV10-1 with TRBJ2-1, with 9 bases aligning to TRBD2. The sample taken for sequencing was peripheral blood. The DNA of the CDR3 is TGCGCCAGCAGCCTAGGACTAGCGGAGCAGTTCTTC. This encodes CASSLGLAEQFF.